The 22 T cell receptor delta chains below come from one sample, sequenced in a study of Vδ1+ human thymocytes. Findings and caveats of the study: In the thymus, TRG and TRD repertoires looked highly polyclonal with Gaussian CDR3 lengths.

The template was reverse-transcribed extracted RNA. CDR3 amplicons came from multiplex PCR with pooled V-gene forward and constant-region reverse primers. TCRdb re-called the multiplex PCR reads through CATT. The sample consists of 20,000 to 25,000 delta-chain clones, approximately 30% of them appearing once. Antigens of these TCRs are unknown. Sample: Vdelta1+ gamma-delta thymocytes from the thymus. Indicated subset: FACS-sorted CD3+ TCRalphabeta- TCRVdelta1+ TCRVdelta2- thymocytes. These receptors all stem from a boy less than two years old who had congenital heart surgery.

This clone was seen more than once but under ten times. The V call is TRDV1, the J call TRDJ1, with a weak D call TRDD3 (6 bases). With 2 bases removed from V and 2 bases from J, the gap between germline ends came to 15 bases. The CDR3 is made up of 16 amino acids. CDR1 is TSWWSYY, CDR2 QGS, per germline. For the CDR3, the DNA is TGTGCTCTTGGGGAATCAGTGGGGGGTCCTACCGATAAACTCATCTTT. Amino acids: CALGESVGGPTDKLIF.

This chain links TRDV1 with TRDJ1, with 9 nucleotides matching TRDD2. J lost 0 bases, V lost 2 bases, and 34 bases had no gene match. The CDR3 totals 26 residues. Germline lookup yields CDR1 TSWWSYY and CDR2 QGS. Here the CDR3 DNA reads TGTGCTCTTGGGGAATCGATATGGGGGGAGCGCCTTCCTACCTTTACTGGGGTTGAGTACACCGATAAACTCATCTTT. Translated: CALGESIWGERLPTFTGVEYTDKLIF.

This clone was observed a few times. V gene TRDV1 combines with J gene TRDJ1, with 10 bases that match TRDD3. The V segment lost 5 bases and the J segment 2 bases; nucleotides outside the gene matches: 17. Germline V lookup: CDR1 TSWWSYY, CDR2 QGS. The CDR3 contains 19 residues. CDR3 nucleotide sequence: TGTGCTCTTGGGATTTCCGTATTGGGGGATACATATGAAACCGATAAACTCATCTTT. This codes for CALGISVLGDTYETDKLIF.

This clone turned up a few times. This chain connects TRDV1 to TRDJ1; perhaps TRDD3 as D (6 bases). The germline V gene has CDR1 TSWWSYY and CDR2 QGS. V gave up 2 bases and J gave up 10 bases, with 26 bases separating them. The CDR3 spans 17 residues. CDR3 in amino acids: CALGEVTAPAGIGRLIF. CDR3 DNA: TGTGCTCTTGGGGAAGTTACTGCCCCTGCCGGGATAGGTAGACTCATCTTT.

This clone has only a few counts. The J gene is TRDJ1, the V gene TRDV1; 8 nucleotides line up with TRDD3. The CDR3 length is 18 residues. Germline CDR1 TSWWSYY, CDR2 QGS. V gave up 5 bases and J gave up 2 bases; unmatched junction bases: 16. DNA of the CDR3: TGTGCTCTTGGGATACAAAAAGCCCTCTGGGGGACAACCGATAAACTCATCTTT. It specifies CALGIQKALWGTTDKLIF.

By proportion, this clone is medium-sized (0.01 to 0.1%). Other DNA sequences in the same sample also yield this CDR3. The V and J genes are TRDV2 and TRDJ1; D remains ambiguous. The germline V and J ends were trimmed by 4 bases and 3 bases, with 2 bases remaining between them. The CDR3 is 10 residues long. Germline assignment: CDR1 GEAIGNYY and CDR2 EKD. CDR3 DNA: TGTGCCTGTGAACCCGATAAACTCATCTTT. Translating it yields CACEPDKLIF.

As regards this clone: A much larger clone sits a single nucleotide away, making a read error possible. The rearrangement joins TRDV1 to TRDJ1; tentatively, D is TRDD3 (5 bases). The V gene's germline CDR1 is TSWWSYY and CDR2 QGS. The CDR3 has 15 residues. This chain's CDR3 is CAFGEVGLYAIQLIF. The CDR3 DNA follows: TGTGCTTTTGGGGAAGTAGGCCTCTACGCCATCCAACTCATCTTT.

This clone was observed a handful of times. J is TRDJ1 and V is TRDV1; 12 bases fit TRDD3. The ends lost 5 bases at V and 0 bases at J; junction bases unmatched: 31. CDR3 length: 25 amino acids. Germline CDR1 is TSWWSYY and CDR2 is QGS. The CDR3 here is CALGPPPCSYPVLGDTLPDTDKLIF. The CDR3 DNA sequence: TGTGCTCTTGGGCCACCTCCATGTTCCTACCCAGTACTGGGGGATACACTTCCCGACACCGATAAACTCATCTTT.

The V and J genes are TRDV1 and TRDJ1; TRDD3 agrees at 13 bases. The CDR3 runs to 23 residues. The V and J ends lost 1 base and 7 bases, in that order; junction bases with no gene match: 27. Germline loops: CDR1 TSWWSYY, CDR2 QGS. The CDR3 coding sequence is TGTGCTCTTGGGGAACCCCTTCCCCGTACCCAAAATAGACTGGGGGATACGGGGGGTAAACTCATCTTT. It codes for CALGEPLPRTQNRLGDTGGKLIF.

This clone has a handful of counts. The chain couples TRDV1 to TRDJ1; 8 bases map to TRDD3. V gave up 2 bases and J gave up 4 bases; unmatched junction bases: 15. This CDR3 contains 18 residues. CDR1 is TSWWSYY and CDR2 is QGS in the germline V gene. CDR3 sequence: CALGEFGVRLGEVDKLIF. CDR3 nucleotides: TGTGCTCTTGGGGAATTTGGTGTGCGGCTGGGGGAAGTCGATAAACTCATCTTT.

V usage is TRDV1 and J usage is TRDJ1; 7 bases are shared with TRDD3. The CDR3 covers 17 residues. Germline trimming cut 3 bases from V and 3 bases from J; bases unmatched to any gene: 13. Looked up from germline, CDR1 is TSWWSYY and CDR2 is QGS. The CDR3 loop reads CALGDSLGVGGPDKLIF. CDR3 nucleotides: TGTGCTCTTGGGGACTCTCTCGGGGTTGGGGGACCCGATAAACTCATCTTT.

This clone was counted only a few times. The sample carries other DNA sequences with the same CDR3. The chain combines TRDV1 with TRDJ1; 7 bases fit TRDD3. This CDR3 has 14 residues. The germline gives CDR1 TSWWSYY, CDR2 QGS. The junction had 0 bases not matched to a gene; V was cut back by 0 bases and J by 2 bases. DNA for the CDR3: TGTGCTCTTGGGGAACTGGGGGATACCGATAAACTCATCTTT. Encoded protein: CALGELGDTDKLIF.

The rearrangement joins TRDV1 to TRDJ1, with D perhaps matching TRDD3 (7 bases). The CDR3 consists of 22 residues. Trimming removed 1 base at V and 0 bases at J, with 30 bases between. Germline CDR1 is TSWWSYY and CDR2 is QGS. The CDR3 DNA sequence: TGTGCTCTTGGGGAACGCTACTTCCTCAAGCTGGGGGGCGGCCCGTACACCGATAAACTCATCTTT. This codes for CALGERYFLKLGGGPYTDKLIF.

There are a few counts of this clone. The chain recombines TRDV1 with TRDJ1, with 9 bases matching TRDD3. Germline CDR1 and CDR2: TSWWSYY and QGS. Trimming cost V 0 bases and J 0 bases; bases outside gene matches: 32. The CDR3 is made up of 26 amino acids. The CDR3 region has the DNA TGTGCTCTTGGGGAACTTTGTACCTACGCCACTTCAGTACTGGGGGACTCTCCTATTTACACCGATAAACTCATCTTT. It translates to CALGELCTYATSVLGDSPIYTDKLIF.

This clone was recorded a few times. A much larger clonotype is one base distant, so this may be a read error. Within the sample, other DNA sequences also encode this same CDR3. The chain links TRDV2 to TRDJ3; 12 bases line up with TRDD3. Per germline, CDR1 GEAIGNYY and CDR2 EKD. CDR3 length: 21 amino acids. V was pared by 6 bases and J by 0 bases, with 14 bases of the junction left unmatched. CDR3 coding DNA: TGTGCCTGTTCCAGGTTAGGACTGGGGGATACTAGCTCCTGGGACACCCGACAGATGTTTTTC. It translates to CACSRLGLGDTSSWDTRQMFF.

This clone turned up a few times. The V call is TRDV1, the J call TRDJ1; D may be TRDD2 (5 bases). Trimming took 2 bases from V and 1 from J, leaving 26 bases between them. The CDR3 is 20 amino acids. Germline V gene sequence: CDR1 TSWWSYY, CDR2 QGS. The CDR3 spells CALGEVTSLYLNRCTDKLIF. CDR3 sequence (DNA): TGTGCTCTTGGGGAAGTAACTTCCCTCTACCTTAATCGGTGCACCGATAAACTCATCTTT.

This clone was counted only a few times. The genes are TRDV1 and TRDJ1; 8 positions agree with TRDD2. With V trimmed by 7 bases and J by 0 bases, 7 bases remained unmatched. CDR3 size: 15 residues. Germline CDR1 TSWWSYY, CDR2 QGS. The CDR3 reads CALALPTRYTDKLIF. The CDR3 nucleotides read TGTGCTCTTGCACTTCCTACCCGGTACACCGATAAACTCATCTTT.

This rearrangement joins TRDV1 to TRDJ1; D possibly corresponds to TRDD3 (5 bases). V lost 1 base and J lost 0, with 18 bases in between. This CDR3 is 18 amino acids long. Germline V CDR1 and CDR2: TSWWSYY, QGS. DNA for the CDR3: TGTGCTCTTGGGGAACATGGGGACCGTGGCTGGTACACCGATAAACTCATCTTT. This encodes CALGEHGDRGWYTDKLIF.

Concerning this clone itself: Other DNA sequences of this sample code for an identical CDR3. J is TRDJ1 and V is TRDV1, with D perhaps matching TRDD3 (6 bases). Trimming pared 1 base from V and 0 bases from J, leaving 15 bases between. Germline CDR1 TSWWSYY, CDR2 QGS. The CDR3 is made up of 17 amino acids. The CDR3, as DNA: TGTGCTCTTGGGGAACGCTGGGGTATACGGTACACCGATAAACTCATCTTT. Translation gives CALGERWGIRYTDKLIF.

Regarding this clone: One base away lies a much larger clone, so this may be a sequencing read error. The same CDR3 can be traced to other DNA sequences in this sample. This rearrangement joins TRDV1 to TRDJ2, with 8 bases lining up with TRDD3. V was clipped by 5 bases and J by 7 bases; unmatched bases: 18. This CDR3 is built from 18 residues. CDR1 and CDR2 from the germline V gene are TSWWSYY and QGS. Here the CDR3 reads CALGPPSLGDTCQAQLFF. CDR3 nucleotide sequence: TGTGCTCTTGGGCCCCCCTCCCTTGGGGATACTTGCCAAGCACAACTCTTCTTT.

This clone has only a few counts. V is TRDV1 and J is TRDJ1; TRDD3 agrees at 10 bases. With V trimmed by 1 base and J by 1 base, 12 bases remained unmatched. The CDR3 loop spans 19 amino acids. Looked up from germline, CDR1 is TSWWSYY and CDR2 is QGS. CDR3 protein: CALGEPSHRTGGSTDKLIF. As DNA, the CDR3 is TGTGCTCTTGGGGAACCCTCCCACCGTACTGGGGGATCCACCGATAAACTCATCTTT.

Remarks on this clone: The sample has other DNA sequences that encode this CDR3 too. The rearrangement links TRDV1 to TRDJ1, with 8 bases matching TRDD3. The CDR3 is made up of 18 amino acids. CDR1 is TSWWSYY and CDR2 is QGS in the germline V gene. Germline trimming cut 2 bases from V and 0 bases from J; bases unmatched to any gene: 11. The CDR3 region has the DNA TGTGCTCTTGGGGAATATCGAGGGGCACTGGGGGACACCGATAAACTCATCTTT. Amino acids: CALGEYRGALGDTDKLIF.